One and the same sample provided the 27 T cell receptor beta chains below, sequenced in a study of OX40 agonist ivuxolimab in advanced cancers. Data came from immunoSEQ multiplex PCR; TCRdb stores just in-frame clones and leaves some out. This table has 71,000 or so clones, about 88% appearing once. The sequenced sample was CD4+ or CD8+ T cells sorted from blood, obtained in a trial of the OX40 agonist ivuxolimab. The receptors were gathered from an adult with an advanced solid tumor such as melanoma, head and neck, liver or kidney cancer.

The J gene is TRBJ1-2, the V gene TRBV5-1, with TRBD1 matching over 12 bases. This CDR3 spans 18 amino acids. J lost 5 bases, V lost 0 bases, and 11 bases had no gene match. Germline V lookup: CDR1 SGHRS, CDR2 YFSETQ. This chain's CDR3 is CASSLAGTGGQKGYGYTF. CDR3 in DNA: TGCGCCAGCAGCTTGGCTGGGACAGGGGGCCAGAAAGGTTATGGCTACACCTTC.

V and J are TRBV27 and TRBJ2-7; tentative D call: TRBD1 (5 bases). The length of the CDR3 is 13 residues. V gave up 2 bases and J gave up 5 bases, with 10 bases separating them. The germline CDR1 and CDR2 sequences are MNHEY and SMNVEV (reference sequence). The CDR3 loop is CASSLQGSNEQYF. The CDR3 region has the DNA TGTGCCAGCAGTTTACAGGGATCCAACGAGCAGTACTTC.

This clone was seen only a few times. The chain joins TRBV9 to TRBJ2-5, with D hard to call. Germline-derived CDR1 and CDR2 are SGDLS and YYNGEE. The CDR3 loop spans 16 amino acids. The V gene lost 0 bases and the J gene lost 1 base, with 13 bases spanning the gap. The CDR3 region has the DNA TGTGCCAGCAGCGTAGGAGGCCAAGCCCTCCAAGAGACCCAGTACTTC. Protein product: CASSVGGQALQETQYF.

The CDR3 protein is CASRNRHDTQYF. In DNA, the CDR3 is TGTGCCAGCAGAAATCGGCACGATACGCAGTATTTT. The genes are TRBV27 and TRBJ2-3; D remains unclear. With 6 bases removed from V and 6 bases from J, the gap between germline ends came to 10 bases. The CDR3 has 12 residues. CDR1 is MNHEY, CDR2 SMNVEV, per germline (reference sequence).

V and J are TRBV4-2 and TRBJ2-7; 9 bases map to TRBD1. The CDR3 runs 15 residues. Germline loops: CDR1 LGHNA, CDR2 YNFKEQ. Germline trimming cut 0 bases from V and 2 bases from J; bases unmatched to any gene: 2. The CDR3 DNA is TGTGCCAGCAGCCAAGAGGGACAGGGTCCCTACGAGCAGTACTTC. Translating gives CASSQEGQGPYEQYF.

The chain links TRBV27 to TRBJ2-5; TRBD2 aligns across 14 bases. The trim removed 7 bases at V and 5 bases at J, leaving 9 bases unmatched. This CDR3 has 16 amino acids. Germline V gene data show CDR1 as MNHEY and CDR2 as SMNVEV (reference sequence). The CDR3 DNA is TGTGCCAGCATGACCGGGACTAGCGGGAGTTGGGAGACCCAGTACTTC. Translation gives CASMTGTSGSWETQYF.

The V gene is TRBV28, the J gene TRBJ1-2; maybe TRBD1 (6 bases). With 3 bases removed from V and 4 bases from J, the gap between germline ends came to 9 bases. Germline V lookup: CDR1 MDHEN, CDR2 SYDVKM. This CDR3 spans 13 amino acids. CDR3 sequence: CASSFSTGYGYTF. The DNA for the CDR3 is TGTGCCAGCAGTTTCTCGACAGGCTATGGCTACACCTTC.

The chain couples TRBV5-6 to TRBJ2-3; 7 nucleotides agree with TRBD1. The germline CDR1 and CDR2 sequences are SGHDT and YYEEEE. V was pared by 6 bases and J by 2 bases, with 6 bases of the junction left unmatched. This CDR3 comprises 14 residues. The CDR3, as DNA: TGTGCCAGCAACAGGGGCCGAAACACAGATACGCAGTATTTT. Its translation is CASNRGRNTDTQYF.

The V gene is TRBV7-6, the J gene TRBJ2-2; a weak D match, TRBD2 (5 bases). The CDR3 loop spans 14 amino acids. Germline assignment: CDR1 SGHVS and CDR2 FNYEAQ. Trimming took off 1 base at V and 4 bases at J, with 7 bases between the two ends. The CDR3 is CASSLVAGTGELFF. CDR3 nucleotide sequence: TGTGCCAGCAGCTTAGTGGCGGGCACCGGGGAGCTGTTTTTT.

The chain joins TRBV10-3 to TRBJ2-7, with D possibly TRBD1 on 5 matching bases. CDR1 is ENHRY, CDR2 SYGVKD, per germline. Trimming left V 6 bases short and J 5 bases short, with 17 bases between. This CDR3 has 14 amino acids. The CDR3 DNA reads as TGTGCCATCAGCGCAGGGCTCCCGTTGGACGAGCAGTACTTC. Translation gives CAISAGLPLDEQYF.

This clone was counted once. The V gene is TRBV25-1, the J gene TRBJ1-2; D is ambiguous. Per germline, CDR1 MGHDK and CDR2 SYGVNS. V lost 0 bases, J lost 3 bases, and 2 bases lay in between. The CDR3 extends over 12 amino acids. The CDR3 sequence is CASSEYDYGYTF. CDR3 sequence (DNA): TGTGCCAGCAGTGAATATGACTATGGCTACACCTTC.

This chain uses TRBV11-2 with TRBJ2-1; D possibly uses TRBD1 or TRBD2 (5 bases each). Between the trimmed V and J ends, which lost 11 bases and 6 bases, there was a span of 14 bases. Per germline, CDR1 SGHAT and CDR2 FQNNGV. The CDR3 has 12 amino acids. The CDR3 region has the DNA TGTGCCCTAAGAGGGACCCCCAATGAGCAGTTCTTC. Residues: CALRGTPNEQFF.

V gene TRBV11-3 combines with J gene TRBJ2-3; TRBD1 might be the D (5 bases). The germline V gene has CDR1 SGHNT and CDR2 YENEEA. The CDR3 covers 14 residues. Trimming removed 3 bases at V and 1 base at J, with 8 bases between. CDR3 sequence: CASSLGPGTDTQYF. The CDR3 DNA follows: TGTGCCAGCAGCTTGGGGCCAGGCACAGATACGCAGTATTTT. The full variable domain, in which reference TRBV11-3 and TRBJ2-3 provide the parts outside the CDR3, is EAGVVQSPRYKIIEKKQPVAFWCNPISGHNTLYWYLQNLGQGPELLIRYENEEAVDDSQLPKDRFSAERLKGVDSTLKIQPAELGDSAVYLCASSLGPGTDTQYFGPGTRLTVL.

The rearrangement links TRBV18 to TRBJ1-2; possibly TRBD1 for D (5 bases). Germline CDR1 is KGHSH and CDR2 is LQKENI. Trimming took 6 bases from V and 3 from J, leaving 14 bases between them. This CDR3 is built from 14 residues. The CDR3: CASSPRTGDYGYTF. In DNA form, the CDR3 reads TGTGCCAGCTCGCCCAGAACAGGCGACTATGGCTACACCTTC.

The J gene is TRBJ2-3, the V gene TRBV7-2; the match to TRBD2 covers 10 bases. J was trimmed by 6 bases and V by 1 base; bases with no gene match: 7. The CDR3 consists of 16 residues. From germline, CDR1 is SGHTA and CDR2 FQGNSA. Here the CDR3 reads CASSLVGSGGTDTQYF. CDR3 bases: TGTGCCAGCAGCTTAGTGGGTAGCGGGGGGACGGATACGCAGTATTTT. The entire variable domain, with the rest obtained from reference TRBV7-2 and TRBJ2-3, is as follows: GAGVSQSPSNKVTEKGKDVELRCDPISGHTALYWYRQSLGQGLEFLIYFQGNSAPDKSGLPSDRFSAERTGGSVSTLTIQRTQQEDSAVYLCASSLVGSGGTDTQYFGPGTRLTVL.

This sequence joins TRBV27 and TRBJ2-1, with D possibly matching TRBD2 (6 bases). V lost 0 bases, J lost 5 bases, and 11 bases lay in between. Germline loops: CDR1 MNHEY, CDR2 SMNVEV (reference sequence). This CDR3 is built from 15 residues. The CDR3 region is CASSLSRGRHNEQFF. CDR3 bases: TGTGCCAGCAGTTTATCTCGGGGGAGACACAATGAGCAGTTCTTC.

Only one count was recorded for this clone. This chain connects TRBV27 to TRBJ2-5; tentatively, D is TRBD1 (5 bases). V gave up 5 bases and J gave up 4 bases, with 11 bases separating them. Germline V CDR1 and CDR2: MNHEY, SMNVEV (reference sequence). The CDR3 has 13 residues. The CDR3 DNA reads as TGTGCCAGCAGTACCAGACAGATAGAGACCCAGTACTTC. Translating it yields CASSTRQIETQYF.

The V gene is TRBV9, the J gene TRBJ2-3, with TRBD2 matching over 12 bases. The CDR3 extends over 15 amino acids. J lost 4 bases, V lost 2 bases, and 2 bases had no gene match. Germline V gene sequence: CDR1 SGDLS, CDR2 YYNGEE. The CDR3 loop is CASSVTSGSADTQYF. CDR3 DNA sequence: TGTGCCAGCAGCGTGACTAGCGGGAGTGCAGATACGCAGTATTTT.

J is TRBJ2-3 and V is TRBV5-1; 10 nucleotides align to TRBD2. Germline V lookup: CDR1 SGHRS, CDR2 YFSETQ. Trimming cost V 2 bases and J 4 bases; bases outside gene matches: 4. The CDR3 contains 15 residues. The CDR3 bases are TGCGCCAGCAGCTTCTCCGGGACTAGCGCAGATACGCAGTATTTT. It encodes CASSFSGTSADTQYF.

The V and J genes are TRBV18 and TRBJ2-3; the D gene is possibly TRBD1 (6 bases). The CDR3 length is 16 residues. V lost 1 base and J 1 base, leaving 12 bases between the germline ends. CDR1 is KGHSH and CDR2 is LQKENI in the germline V gene. The CDR3 DNA is TGTGCCAGCTCACCACGCGCCCAGGGGCGCACAGATACGCAGTATTTT. It codes for CASSPRAQGRTDTQYF.

The V call is TRBV30, the J call TRBJ1-1; a possible D gene is TRBD1 (6 bases). Germline CDR1 GTSNPN, CDR2 SVGIG (reference sequence). The CDR3 runs to 12 residues. Trimming took 8 bases from V and 4 from J, leaving 14 bases between them. DNA of the CDR3: TGTGCCAGCAACAGGGTTGGCACTGAAGCTTTCTTT. Protein sequence: CASNRVGTEAFF.

This clone has just a few counts. The rearrangement joins TRBV5-1 to TRBJ1-4; D is possibly TRBD1 (6 bases). The germline gives CDR1 SGHRS, CDR2 YFSETQ. V shed 4 bases and J shed 0 bases, with 10 bases lying between them. The CDR3 spans 15 residues. Here the CDR3 reads CASSVTGATNEKLFF. CDR3 sequence (DNA): TGCGCCAGCAGCGTGACAGGAGCAACTAATGAAAAACTGTTTTTT.

The gene calls are TRBV2 and TRBJ2-1; TRBD2 matches at 12 bases. Germline V CDR1 and CDR2: SNHLY, FYNNEI. The trim removed 7 bases at V and 10 bases at J, leaving 5 bases unmatched. CDR3 length: 13 residues. The CDR3 DNA follows: TGTGCCAGCACGGGACTAGCGGGCCAGGAGCAGTTCTTC. This gives the protein CASTGLAGQEQFF.

As regards this clone: The identical CDR3 is also encoded by other nucleotide sequences in the sample. This chain links TRBV5-4 with TRBJ1-2; no clear D. Germline V gives CDR1 SGHNT, CDR2 YYREEE (reference sequence). The CDR3 is 12 residues long. V shed 0 bases and J shed 5 bases, with 5 bases lying between them. The CDR3 loop reads CASSLDGYGYTF. In DNA form, the CDR3 reads TGTGCCAGCAGCTTGGACGGTTATGGCTACACCTTC.

The genes are TRBV7-2 and TRBJ2-7, with a tentative D call TRBD2 (7 bases). CDR1 and CDR2 from the germline V gene are SGHTA and FQGNSA. V shed 5 bases and J shed 0 bases, with 17 bases lying between them. The CDR3 loop spans 16 amino acids. In DNA form, the CDR3 reads TGTGCCAGCAGCCCACAGGGAGGGACGATCTCCTACGAGCAGTACTTC. Its protein is CASSPQGGTISYEQYF. Combining the CDR3 with reference TRBV7-2 and TRBJ2-7 gives the whole variable domain GAGVSQSPSNKVTEKGKDVELRCDPISGHTALYWYRQSLGQGLEFLIYFQGNSAPDKSGLPSDRFSAERTGGSVSTLTIQRTQQEDSAVYLCASSPQGGTISYEQYFGPGTRLTVT.

The chain couples TRBV7-9 to TRBJ2-6; unclear D gene. The V and J ends lost 0 bases and 13 bases respectively, with 10 bases between them. The CDR3 spans 13 residues. CDR1 and CDR2 from the germline V gene are SEHNR and FQNEAQ (reference sequence). CDR3 residues: CASSLAGSKVLTF. DNA of the CDR3: TGTGCCAGCAGCTTAGCAGGGTCGAAGGTCCTGACTTTC.

V usage is TRBV10-3 and J usage is TRBJ2-2; D call uncertain. The CDR3 spans 12 residues. From germline, CDR1 is ENHRY and CDR2 SYGVKD. V shed 10 bases and J shed 13 bases, with 19 bases lying between them. The CDR3 is CATKATAGVLFF. CDR3 coding DNA: TGTGCCACAAAGGCAACGGCCGGTGTGCTGTTTTTT.